The 25 T cell receptor beta chains below all came from one sample that was sequenced in a study of response to subunit inactivated influenza vaccine. Each CDR3 protein is one row after TCRdb ran MiXCR on the RT-PCR reads. The sample records a few hundred thousand distinct CDR3 sequences, 9.5% to 13% being singletons. Sequencing was performed on PBMCs from blood, taken roughly 47 days after vaccination. The source is a man between 50 and 59 years old who received an inactivated influenza vaccine.

This clonotype was detected a few times. The V gene is TRBV4-1, the J gene TRBJ2-5; perhaps TRBD1 as D (6 bases). This CDR3 contains 15 residues. The germline CDR1 and CDR2 sequences are MGHRA and YSYEKL. V was clipped by 5 bases and J by 2 bases, with 15 bases between them. Written as DNA, the CDR3 is TGCGCCAGCAGCTATCGTTCGACAGGACAAGAGACCCAGTACTTC. It codes for CASSYRSTGQETQYF.

This clonotype was observed a few times. V and J are TRBV15 and TRBJ2-1; D not resolved. The CDR3 covers 15 residues. The V and J ends lost 1 base and 4 bases respectively, with 11 bases between them. CDR1 LNHNV and CDR2 YYDKDF come from the germline V gene (reference sequence). The CDR3 loop is CATSRGPNPYNEQFF. CDR3 sequence (DNA): TGTGCCACCAGCAGAGGACCGAATCCATACAATGAGCAGTTCTTC.

This clonotype was seen only a few times. The chain has TRBV29-1 and TRBJ1-1, with 8 bases identical to TRBD1. The germline gives CDR1 SQVTM, CDR2 ANQGSEA. V lost 6 bases to trimming and J lost 1 base; unmatched junction nucleotides: 4. This CDR3 has 13 residues. The CDR3 DNA follows: TGCAGCGTAGGACAGGGACAGAACACTGAAGCTTTCTTT. Amino acids: CSVGQGQNTEAFF.

V and J are TRBV7-8 and TRBJ2-7; D ambiguous. V was shortened by 2 bases and J by 7 bases, with 6 bases between the two germline ends. The CDR3 is 11 residues long. CDR1 and CDR2 (germline): SGHVS, FQNEAQ. The CDR3 reads CASSLYEEQYF. The CDR3 DNA follows: TGTGCCAGCAGCTTATATGAGGAGCAGTACTTC.

The chain joins TRBV6-1 to TRBJ1-6; 9 bases agree with TRBD1. The V gene end was trimmed by 5 bases and the J gene end by 8 bases; junction bases not matched to a gene: 4. There are 14 residues in the CDR3. Germline CDR1 is MNHNS and CDR2 is SASEGT. The CDR3 coding sequence is TGTGCCAGCAGTCCCGGGACAGGGTATTCACCCCTCCACTTT. It codes for CASSPGTGYSPLHF.

In its sample, this clonotype was seen many times. The chain recombines TRBV7-9 with TRBJ2-2; D is ambiguous. Germline V lookup: CDR1 SEHNR, CDR2 FQNEAQ (reference sequence). The CDR3 sequence is 15 residues long. Deletions cut 9 bases from V and 1 base from J, with 15 bases between. Written as DNA, the CDR3 is TGTGCCAGTAAACCACCGGCCGGGAACACCGGGGAGCTGTTTTTT. Its protein product is CASKPPAGNTGELFF.

V gene TRBV29-1 combines with J gene TRBJ2-7; 7 positions agree with TRBD1. The CDR3 is 13 amino acids. J was trimmed by 4 bases and V by 6 bases; bases with no gene match: 9. Per the germline V gene, CDR1 is SQVTM and CDR2 is ANQGSEA. The CDR3, as DNA: TGCAGCGTCTCTCGCCAGGGGGATTACGAGCAGTACTTC. Amino acid sequence: CSVSRQGDYEQYF.

This clonotype was detected only a few times. The CDR3 DNA reads TGTGCCAGCAGTTTGGTGGGTGCGGAGACCCAGTACTTC. Its translation: CASSLVGAETQYF. This chain joins TRBV28 and TRBJ2-5; D not certain. The CDR3 extends over 13 amino acids. Looked up from germline, CDR1 is MDHEN and CDR2 is SYDVKM. V was trimmed by 3 bases and J by 5 bases, leaving 10 bases between them.

This clonotype was counted between two and nine times. This sequence joins TRBV6-6 and TRBJ1-5, with D possibly matching TRBD1 (6 bases). Germline CDR1 is MNHNY and CDR2 is SVGAGI (reference sequence). CDR3 length equals 13 residues. The ends were cut back, 6 bases at V and 5 bases at J, with 11 bases in the middle. This CDR3 reads CASRQGGDQPQHF. CDR3 sequence (DNA): TGTGCCAGCAGACAGGGTGGTGATCAGCCCCAGCATTTT.

The J gene is TRBJ2-7, the V gene TRBV20-1; TRBD1 agrees at 7 bases. Germline V CDR1 and CDR2: DFQATT, SNEGSKA (reference sequence). V lost 6 bases and J lost 2; bases outside the gene matches: 10. This CDR3 contains 14 residues. The CDR3 reads CSAPSPGQPYEQYF. DNA of the CDR3: TGCAGTGCCCCCTCTCCGGGACAGCCCTACGAGCAGTACTTC.

This rearrangement joins TRBV20-1 to TRBJ2-1; no reliable D call. Trimming stripped 1 base from V and 4 bases from J, with 14 bases between. CDR1 is DFQATT and CDR2 is SNEGSKA in the germline V gene (reference sequence). There are 15 residues in the CDR3. In DNA, the CDR3 is TGCAGTGCTAGAGCCACCCGCATGGCGTACAATGAGCAGTTCTTC. Translation gives CSARATRMAYNEQFF.

The chain has TRBV6-2 or TRBV6-3 and TRBJ2-1; 9 bases agree with TRBD1. The CDR3 totals 11 residues. J lost 8 bases, V lost 11 bases, and 4 bases had no gene match. Germline lookup yields CDR1 MNHEY and CDR2 SVGEGT. The CDR3 region is CAHGTGYEQFF. The CDR3 DNA reads TGTGCCCACGGGACAGGGTATGAGCAGTTCTTC.

The genes are TRBV7-9 and TRBJ2-1; D could derive from TRBD1 or TRBD2 (5 bases each). Trimming removed 1 base at V and 0 bases at J, with 13 bases between. The CDR3 length is 17 residues. From germline, CDR1 is SEHNR and CDR2 FQNEAQ (reference sequence). The CDR3 sequence is CASSLVSGLSSYNEQFF. In DNA form, the CDR3 reads TGTGCCAGCAGCTTAGTTTCGGGGCTGAGCTCCTACAATGAGCAGTTCTTC.

The chain has TRBV7-9 and TRBJ2-1; the D is unclear. Trimming took off 6 bases at V and 2 bases at J, with 14 bases between the two ends. Per germline, CDR1 SEHNR and CDR2 FQNEAQ (reference sequence). The CDR3 has 15 amino acids. CDR3 sequence: CASSPESVPYNEQFF. In DNA form, the CDR3 reads TGTGCCAGCAGTCCAGAGAGTGTCCCCTACAATGAGCAGTTCTTC.

This clonotype was observed a few times. This chain links TRBV6-2 or TRBV6-3 with TRBJ2-6, with 14 bases matching TRBD2. There are 21 residues in the CDR3. CDR1 is MNHEY and CDR2 is SVGEGT in the germline V gene. The J segment lost 0 bases and the V segment lost 5 bases, leaving 12 bases of the junction unmatched. CDR3 sequence (DNA): TGTGCCAGCAGTCCTGGTCCCCGACTAGCGGGAGGGATCTCTGGGGCCAACGTCCTGACTTTC. Translation: CASSPGPRLAGGISGANVLTF.

The V gene is TRBV25-1, the J gene TRBJ2-5; 10 nucleotides line up with TRBD2. V was pared by 5 bases and J by 2 bases, with 14 bases of the junction left unmatched. The length of the CDR3 is 18 residues. Germline V gene lookup returns CDR1 MGHDK and CDR2 SYGVNS. The CDR3 region has the DNA TGTGCCAGCAGTCCCCCCCAGTGGCTAGCGGGGGTTCAAGAGACCCAGTACTTC. Its protein product is CASSPPQWLAGVQETQYF.

The chain uses TRBV18 and TRBJ1-1; TRBD1 is a possible D gene (5 bases). Trimming removed 1 base at V and 6 bases at J, with 12 bases between. Germline loops: CDR1 KGHSH, CDR2 LQKENI. CDR3 length: 14 amino acids. In DNA form, the CDR3 reads TGTGCCAGCTCACCACGCGATCAGGGATCTGAAGCTTTCTTT. This encodes CASSPRDQGSEAFF.

The V gene is TRBV7-2, the J gene TRBJ2-3; TRBD2 might be the D (5 bases). V dropped 3 bases and J dropped 5 bases, with 12 bases sitting between them. The CDR3 is 14 residues long. Germline loops: CDR1 SGHTA, CDR2 FQGNSA. DNA for the CDR3: TGTGCCAGCAGCTTTCCGGGAAGGGTAGATACGCAGTATTTT. Its protein product is CASSFPGRVDTQYF. The variable domain in full, completed from reference TRBV7-2 and TRBJ2-3, reads GAGVSQSPSNKVTEKGKDVELRCDPISGHTALYWYRQSLGQGLEFLIYFQGNSAPDKSGLPSDRFSAERTGGSVSTLTIQRTQQEDSAVYLCASSFPGRVDTQYFGPGTRLTVL.

The V call is TRBV7-2, the J call TRBJ1-2; D gene uncertain. CDR1 SGHTA and CDR2 FQGNSA come from the germline V gene. The CDR3 sequence is 14 residues long. V dropped 5 bases and J dropped 4 bases, with 14 bases sitting between them. The CDR3 region has the DNA TGTGCCAGCAGCAGACCCGGGGTTGCCTATGGCTACACCTTC. Amino acid sequence: CASSRPGVAYGYTF.

This clonotype has more than one count but fewer than ten. The V call is TRBV20-1, the J call TRBJ2-7, with a weak D call TRBD2 (5 bases). This CDR3 is built from 15 residues. Germline V gene data show CDR1 as DFQATT and CDR2 as SNEGSKA (reference sequence). Trimming stripped 0 bases from V and 6 bases from J, with 18 bases between. The CDR3 sequence is CSARDSRFTRGEQYF. CDR3 bases: TGCAGTGCTAGAGATTCCCGCTTTACCCGGGGCGAGCAGTACTTC.

This clonotype came up a few times. The genes are TRBV6-5 and TRBJ1-2, with D tentatively TRBD1 (6 bases). Looked up from germline, CDR1 is MNHEY and CDR2 is SVGAGI. CDR3 length: 15 amino acids. Deletions cut 0 bases from V and 4 bases from J, with 12 bases between. Here the CDR3 DNA reads TGTGCCAGCAGTTACTCGCACAGGGTGACCTATGGCTACACCTTC. This sequence encodes CASSYSHRVTYGYTF.

Many counts were recorded for this clonotype. The chain carries TRBV29-1 and TRBJ2-2; D is possibly TRBD1 or TRBD2 (6 bases each). The germline V gene encodes CDR1 SQVTM and CDR2 ANQGSEA. This CDR3 is built from 14 residues. V dropped 3 bases and J dropped 6 bases, with 14 bases sitting between them. CDR3 region: CSVDGGQPAGELFF. CDR3 DNA sequence: TGCAGCGTTGACGGGGGCCAGCCCGCCGGGGAGCTGTTTTTT.

This clonotype came up a few times. The chain uses TRBV6-5 and TRBJ2-6, with a weak D call TRBD1 (6 bases). V was cut by 3 bases and J by 2 bases, with 17 bases left in between. CDR1 and CDR2 (germline): MNHEY, SVGAGI. The CDR3 has 18 residues. The CDR3 is CASSYSGQGRPGANVLTF. The CDR3 DNA follows: TGTGCCAGCAGTTATTCCGGGCAGGGGCGCCCTGGGGCCAACGTCCTGACTTTC.

This clonotype was seen ten or more times. The chain has TRBV3-1 and TRBJ2-7; the D is unclear. Germline lookup yields CDR1 LGHDT and CDR2 YNNKEL (reference sequence). V was cut by 4 bases and J by 3 bases, with 7 bases left in between. The CDR3 is 12 residues long. The CDR3 is CASSLSFYEQYF. The CDR3 coding sequence is TGTGCCAGCAGCCTCTCGTTCTACGAGCAGTACTTC.

The rearrangement joins TRBV5-1 to TRBJ2-3; 9 bases align to TRBD2. Germline V gene lookup returns CDR1 SGHRS and CDR2 YFSETQ. V was pared by 4 bases and J by 3 bases, with 6 bases of the junction left unmatched. The CDR3 has 15 residues. CDR3 region: CASSESGRKTDTQYF. CDR3 nucleotide sequence: TGCGCCAGCAGCGAAAGCGGGAGGAAAACAGATACGCAGTATTTT.